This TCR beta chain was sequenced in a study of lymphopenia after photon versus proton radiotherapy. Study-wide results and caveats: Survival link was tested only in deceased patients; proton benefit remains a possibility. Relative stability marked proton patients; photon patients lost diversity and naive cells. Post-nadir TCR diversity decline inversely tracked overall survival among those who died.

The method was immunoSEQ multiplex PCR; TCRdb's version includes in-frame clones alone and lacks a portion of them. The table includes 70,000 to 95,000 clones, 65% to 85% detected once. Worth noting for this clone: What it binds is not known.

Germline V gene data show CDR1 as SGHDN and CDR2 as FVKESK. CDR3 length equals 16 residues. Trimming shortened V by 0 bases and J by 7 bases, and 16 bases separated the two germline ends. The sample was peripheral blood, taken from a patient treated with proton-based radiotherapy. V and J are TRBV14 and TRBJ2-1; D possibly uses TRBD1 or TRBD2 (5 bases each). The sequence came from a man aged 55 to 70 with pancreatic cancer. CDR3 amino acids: CASSQDMGPRRNEQFF. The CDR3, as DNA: TGTGCCAGCAGCCAAGATATGGGGCCCCGGAGGAATGAGCAGTTCTTC.